One sample yielded the 27 T cell receptor beta chains listed below, sequenced in a study of T cells in Graves' hyperthyroidism and ophthalmopathy. RNA transcripts were the template for amplifying TCR beta CDR3 regions. The TCR CDR3 was amplified in a first-round RT-PCR using the HTBI primer set. TCRdb re-called the multiplex PCR reads with MiXCR, one entry per CDR3 protein. Among nearly 750,000 distinct CDR3 sequences listed, 35% were seen once. Sequencing input: blood. The receptors here all came from a woman in her thirties or forties with Graves' hyperthyroidism.

There are a few counts of this clonotype. The rearrangement links TRBV19 to TRBJ1-1, with a possible D match to TRBD1 (5 bases). CDR3 size: 15 residues. Germline CDR1 and CDR2: LNHDA and SQIVND (reference sequence). Trimming cost V 4 bases and J 4 bases, with 16 bases left between them. The CDR3 DNA sequence: TGTGCCAGTAGTACCGGGACTAAATGGGGCACTGAAGCTTTCTTT. Residues: CASSTGTKWGTEAFF.

Comment on this clonotype: This may arise from a read error, as a much more abundant clone is one base away. V and J are TRBV7-8 and TRBJ2-2; the match to TRBD2 covers 10 bases. Looked up from germline, CDR1 is SGHVS and CDR2 is FQNEAQ. The CDR3 sequence is 17 residues long. The CDR3 protein is CASNLARTSGNTGELFF. In DNA form, the CDR3 reads TGTGCCAGCAACTTAGCGCGGACTAGCGGAAACACCGGGGAGCTGTTTTTT.

Notes on this clonotype: This clone may be a read error of a much larger clone one base away. The gene calls are TRBV10-3 and TRBJ1-1; tentatively, D is TRBD1 (6 bases). Germline CDR1 and CDR2: ENHRY and SYGVKD. Trimming stripped 5 bases from V and 0 bases from J, with 10 bases between. The CDR3 spans 14 residues. In DNA, the CDR3 is TGTGCCATCAGTTACGGGACATTGAACACTGAAGCTTTCTTT. Its protein product is CAISYGTLNTEAFF.

V gene TRBV12-3 or TRBV12-4 combines with J gene TRBJ2-7; D possibly uses TRBD1 or TRBD2 (5 bases each). Trimming removed 3 bases from V and 0 bases from J, with 12 bases in between. The CDR3 sequence is 15 residues long. The DNA for the CDR3 is TGTGCCAGCAGTTTTTTTGCAGGGAGCTCCTACGAGCAGTACTTC. It yields the protein CASSFFAGSSYEQYF.

This clonotype was counted at least ten times. The J gene is TRBJ1-5, the V gene TRBV3-1, with D maybe TRBD1 (5 bases). The length of the CDR3 is 14 residues. Per germline, CDR1 LGHDT and CDR2 YNNKEL (reference sequence). Trimming shortened V by 2 bases and J by 5 bases, and 10 bases separated the two germline ends. The CDR3 is CASSQHDSDQPQHF. CDR3 in DNA: TGTGCCAGCAGCCAACACGACAGTGATCAGCCCCAGCATTTT.

Note on this clonotype: A much larger clone is a single base away; this may be a read error. This chain links TRBV20-1 with TRBJ1-2; D is possibly TRBD1 (6 bases). The germline gives CDR1 DFQATT, CDR2 SNEGSKA (reference sequence). This CDR3 region has 9 residues. Here the CDR3 reads CSAPGHSAF. The CDR3, as DNA: TGCAGTGCCCCGGGACATTCCGCCTTC.

This clonotype was detected ten times or more. The gene calls are TRBV29-1 and TRBJ1-5; possibly TRBD1 for D (5 bases). The germline V and J ends were trimmed by 7 bases and 7 bases, with 14 bases remaining between them. Per the germline V gene, CDR1 is SQVTM and CDR2 is ANQGSEA. CDR3 length: 12 amino acids. The CDR3 DNA sequence: TGCAGCGCGTCAGGGTTTGGCCAGCCCCAGCATTTT. Residues: CSASGFGQPQHF.

This clonotype came up a few times. The rearrangement joins TRBV5-5 to TRBJ2-7, with TRBD1 matching over 7 bases. Germline V CDR1 and CDR2: SGHKS, YYEKEE (reference sequence). There are 15 residues in the CDR3. Trimming at V came to 6 bases and at J to 0 bases, leaving 9 bases not matched to a gene. The CDR3 bases are TGTGCCAGCAACCACAGGGGCCCCAACTCCTACGAGCAGTACTTC. Its protein product is CASNHRGPNSYEQYF.

Details on this clonotype: At one of its ends the junction is not consistent with the germline gene, which may arise from a read error. V and J are TRBV7-2 and TRBJ1-4; D is unclear. The CDR3 is 16 residues long. In germline, CDR1 is SGHTA, CDR2 FQGNSA. In DNA form, the CDR3 reads TGTGCCAGCAGCTTAGCGAGGGTTCGGTCTAATGAAAGACTGTTTTTT. Encoded protein: CASSLARVRSNERLFF.

The gene calls are TRBV7-2 and TRBJ1-4; 7 nucleotides align to TRBD1. J lost 7 bases, V lost 6 bases, and 8 bases had no gene match. The CDR3 runs to 14 residues. In germline, CDR1 is SGHTA, CDR2 FQGNSA. CDR3 DNA: TGTGCCAGCAGTTGGACAGGAGTTAGTGAAAAACTGTTTTTT. Its translation: CASSWTGVSEKLFF.

This clonotype was seen a handful of times. The CDR3 sequence: CASSKGLQPQHF. The CDR3 nucleotides read TGTGCCAGCAGTAAAGGGCTGCAGCCCCAGCATTTT. This rearrangement joins TRBV6-2 or TRBV6-3 to TRBJ1-5; D unresolved. Trimming pared 5 bases from V and 7 bases from J, leaving 9 bases between. Per germline, CDR1 MNHEY and CDR2 SVGEGT. The CDR3 contains 12 residues.

The chain couples TRBV7-3 to TRBJ1-1, with 7 bases matching TRBD1. V gave up 4 bases and J gave up 5 bases; unmatched junction bases: 10. The germline gives CDR1 SGHTA, CDR2 FQGTGA. The CDR3 runs 15 residues. For the CDR3, the DNA is TGTGCCAGCAGCTCCCAGGACAGGAGCTCAACTGAAGCTTTCTTT. It translates to CASSSQDRSSTEAFF. Full variable domain (remainder filled in from reference TRBV7-3 and TRBJ1-1): GAGVSQTPSNKVTEKGKYVELRCDPISGHTALYWYRQSLGQGPEFLIYFQGTGAADDSGLPNDRFFAVRPEGSVSTLKIQRTERGDSAVYLCASSSQDRSSTEAFFGQGTRLTVV.

The V gene is TRBV4-1, the J gene TRBJ1-4; unclear D gene. The CDR3 spans 14 residues. V was clipped by 7 bases and J by 5 bases, with 14 bases between them. Germline values: CDR1 MGHRA, CDR2 YSYEKL. The CDR3 nucleotides are TGCGCCAGCACCCCAGCGGGAGGCAATGAAAAACTGTTTTTT. It specifies CASTPAGGNEKLFF.

This clonotype has only a few counts. The J gene is TRBJ1-1, the V gene TRBV5-8; D not certain. Per the germline V gene, CDR1 is SGHTS and CDR2 is YDEGEE. The CDR3 is 15 amino acids. V was trimmed by 0 bases and J by 0 bases, leaving 9 bases between them. The CDR3 sequence: CASSLAKFMNTEAFF. In nucleotides, the CDR3 is TGTGCCAGCAGCTTGGCAAAGTTCATGAACACTGAAGCTTTCTTT.

Remarks on this clonotype: A single base separates this from a much larger clone, so it may be a read error. The chain employs TRBV29-1 and TRBJ2-7; no clear D gene. The ends were cut back, 7 bases at V and 1 base at J, with 11 bases in the middle. The length of the CDR3 is 12 residues. CDR1 and CDR2 from the germline V gene are SQVTM and ANQGSEA. CDR3 loop: CSAGPGSYEQYF. The CDR3 region has the DNA TGCAGCGCTGGGCCAGGTTCCTACGAGCAGTACTTC.

The chain employs TRBV7-9 and TRBJ1-4; D gene unclear. V lost 3 bases and J lost 3, with 17 bases in between. The CDR3 spans 17 residues. Germline V lookup: CDR1 SEHNR, CDR2 FQNEAQ (reference sequence). CDR3: CASSFPHKGPPNEKLFF. Here the CDR3 DNA reads TGTGCCAGCAGCTTCCCACATAAGGGCCCTCCTAATGAAAAACTGTTTTTT.

The rearrangement joins TRBV19 to TRBJ1-2; no clear D. This CDR3 has 14 amino acids. V shed 3 bases and J shed 2 bases, with 10 bases lying between them. Germline V gene lookup returns CDR1 LNHDA and CDR2 SQIVND (reference sequence). CDR3: CASSIPGKNYGYTF. CDR3 nucleotide sequence: TGTGCCAGTAGTATCCCAGGCAAAAACTATGGCTACACCTTC.

The CDR3 protein is CASSLRQKNTEAFF. DNA of the CDR3: TGTGCCAGCAGCTTAAGACAGAAAAACACTGAAGCTTTCTTT. This chain connects TRBV11-2 to TRBJ1-1; perhaps TRBD1 as D (5 bases). Germline V gene data show CDR1 as SGHAT and CDR2 as FQNNGV. CDR3 length: 14 amino acids. Trimming pared 2 bases from V and 2 bases from J, leaving 9 bases between.

The V and J genes are TRBV7-9 and TRBJ2-7; 12 bases are a match to TRBD1. The CDR3 covers 15 residues. Looked up from germline, CDR1 is SEHNR and CDR2 is FQNEAQ (reference sequence). The trim removed 5 bases at V and 5 bases at J, leaving 7 bases unmatched. CDR3 region: CASSQQGQGADEQYF. As DNA, the CDR3 is TGTGCCAGCAGCCAACAGGGACAGGGGGCGGACGAGCAGTACTTC.

In this sample, this clonotype turned up a few times. The chain joins TRBV28 to TRBJ2-7; 10 positions agree with TRBD1. V lost 6 bases to trimming and J lost 2 bases; unmatched junction nucleotides: 1. CDR1 is MDHEN, CDR2 SYDVKM, per germline. The CDR3 sequence is 13 residues long. CDR3 loop: CASRTGGPYEQYF. The CDR3 region has the DNA TGTGCCAGCAGGACAGGGGGCCCCTACGAGCAGTACTTC.

The chain links TRBV19 to TRBJ2-7; 8 bases map to TRBD1. Trimming at V came to 6 bases and at J to 5 bases, leaving 3 bases not matched to a gene. The germline V gene has CDR1 LNHDA and CDR2 SQIVND (reference sequence). The CDR3 length is 12 residues. This chain's CDR3 is CASREDRDEQYF. CDR3 bases: TGTGCCAGTAGAGAGGACAGGGACGAGCAGTACTTC.

Points on this clonotype: The junction departs from germline at one end; a sequencing error may be responsible. The CDR3 region is CASSLGLQEAQYF. In DNA form, the CDR3 reads TGTGCCAGCAGCTTGGGCCTCCAAGAGGCCCAGTACTTC. The chain links TRBV7-2 to TRBJ2-5; no clear D. Germline CDR1 and CDR2: SGHTA and FQGNSA. There are 13 residues in the CDR3.

This clonotype has just a few counts. The chain links TRBV19 to TRBJ2-2; 7 positions agree with TRBD1. Germline-derived CDR1 and CDR2 are LNHDA and SQIVND (reference sequence). The trim removed 4 bases at V and 4 bases at J, leaving 9 bases unmatched. CDR3 length equals 16 residues. CDR3 DNA sequence: TGTGCCAGTAGTACTGACAGGGTTGGATCCACCGGGGAGCTGTTTTTT. This translates into CASSTDRVGSTGELFF. The variable domain in full, with the rest retrieved from reference TRBV19 and TRBJ2-2, is DGGITQSPKYLFRKEGQNVTLSCEQNLNHDAMYWYRQDPGQGLRLIYYSQIVNDFQKGDIAEGYSVSREKKESFPLTVTSAQKNPTAFYLCASSTDRVGSTGELFFGEGSRLTVL.

This clonotype was seen a few times. The chain joins TRBV18 to TRBJ2-7; 7 bases agree with TRBD1. The CDR3 contains 15 residues. V trimming: 2 bases; J trimming: 0 bases; junction bases outside the gene matches: 4. Germline loops: CDR1 KGHSH, CDR2 LQKENI. CDR3 sequence (DNA): TGTGCCAGCTCACCAGAGGGGGCCATCTCCTACGAGCAGTACTTC. It encodes CASSPEGAISYEQYF.

The sample holds a few counts of this clonotype. The chain recombines TRBV6-1 with TRBJ2-5, with no clear D. Trimming stripped 6 bases from V and 5 bases from J, with 10 bases between. This CDR3 has 12 amino acids. Germline-derived CDR1 and CDR2 are MNHNS and SASEGT. CDR3 DNA sequence: TGTGCCAGCAGGGAACAGACGGAGACCCAGTACTTC. It yields the protein CASREQTETQYF.

This chain connects TRBV10-3 to TRBJ2-7; D is perhaps TRBD1 (7 bases). The J call is doubtful: the DNA matches TRBJ2-1 better. Germline loops: CDR1 ENHRY, CDR2 SYGVKD. This CDR3 spans 13 amino acids. The CDR3 here is CAISRQGGNEQFF. Here the CDR3 DNA reads TGTGCCATCAGCAGACAGGGAGGCAATGAGCAGTTCTTC.

The V call is TRBV9, the J call TRBJ2-7; 7 bases map to TRBD1. The tail of the sequence fits TRBJ2-1 better, so the J call may be wrong. Germline CDR1 SGDLS, CDR2 YYNGEE. The CDR3 covers 16 residues. The CDR3 DNA reads as TGTGCCAGCAGCGTAGGGCGGAGCGCCTCAGGGGGTGAGCAGTTCTTC. Protein: CASSVGRSASGGEQFF.